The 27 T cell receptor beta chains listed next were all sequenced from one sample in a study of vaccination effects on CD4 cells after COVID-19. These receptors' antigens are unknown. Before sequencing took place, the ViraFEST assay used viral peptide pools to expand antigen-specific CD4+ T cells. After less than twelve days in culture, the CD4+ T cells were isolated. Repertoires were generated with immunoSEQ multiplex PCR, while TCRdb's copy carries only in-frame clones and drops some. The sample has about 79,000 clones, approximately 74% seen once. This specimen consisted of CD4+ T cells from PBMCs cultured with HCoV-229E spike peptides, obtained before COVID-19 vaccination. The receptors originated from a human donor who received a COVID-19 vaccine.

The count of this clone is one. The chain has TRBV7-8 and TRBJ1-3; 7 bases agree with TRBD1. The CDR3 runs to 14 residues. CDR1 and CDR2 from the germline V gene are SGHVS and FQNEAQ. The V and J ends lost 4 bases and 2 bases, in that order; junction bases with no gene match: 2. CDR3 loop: CASSYTGAGNTIYF. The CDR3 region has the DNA TGTGCCAGCAGCTACACAGGGGCTGGAAACACCATATATTTT.

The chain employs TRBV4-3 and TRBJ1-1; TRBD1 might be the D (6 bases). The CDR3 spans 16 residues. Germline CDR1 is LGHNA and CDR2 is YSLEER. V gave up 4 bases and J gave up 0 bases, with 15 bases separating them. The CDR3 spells CASSRGGGLMNTEAFF. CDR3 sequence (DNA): TGCGCCAGCAGCCGTGGGGGGGGCCTGATGAACACTGAAGCTTTCTTT.

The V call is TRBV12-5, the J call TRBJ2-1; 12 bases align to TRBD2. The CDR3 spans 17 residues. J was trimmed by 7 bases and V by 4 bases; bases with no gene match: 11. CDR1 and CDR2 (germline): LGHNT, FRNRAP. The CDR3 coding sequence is TGTGCTAGTGGTTCCCGAGGACTAGCGGGGATTAGGAATGAGCAGTTCTTC. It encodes CASGSRGLAGIRNEQFF.

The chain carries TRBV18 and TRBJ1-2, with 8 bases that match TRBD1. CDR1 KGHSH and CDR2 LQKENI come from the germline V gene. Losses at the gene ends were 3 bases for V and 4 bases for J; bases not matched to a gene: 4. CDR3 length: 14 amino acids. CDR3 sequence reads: CASSPTGATYGYTF. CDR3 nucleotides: TGTGCCAGCTCACCGACAGGGGCTACCTATGGCTACACCTTC.

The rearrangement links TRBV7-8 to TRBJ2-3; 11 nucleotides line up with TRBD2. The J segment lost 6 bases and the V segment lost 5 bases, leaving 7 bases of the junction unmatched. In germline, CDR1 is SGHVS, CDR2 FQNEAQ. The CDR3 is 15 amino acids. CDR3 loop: CASSKLAGARDTQYF. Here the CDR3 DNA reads TGTGCCAGCAGCAAACTAGCGGGGGCGCGGGATACGCAGTATTTT.

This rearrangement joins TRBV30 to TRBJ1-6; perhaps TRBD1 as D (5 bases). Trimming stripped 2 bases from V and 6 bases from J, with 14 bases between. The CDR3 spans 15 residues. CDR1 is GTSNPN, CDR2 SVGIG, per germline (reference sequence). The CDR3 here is CAWSPTFGGNSPLHF. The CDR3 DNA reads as TGTGCCTGGAGTCCGACTTTCGGGGGTAATTCACCCCTCCACTTT.

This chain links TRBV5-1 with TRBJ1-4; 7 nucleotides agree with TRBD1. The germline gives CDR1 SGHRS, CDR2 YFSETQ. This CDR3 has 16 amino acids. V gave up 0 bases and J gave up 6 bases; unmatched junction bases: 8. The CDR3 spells CASSLDLGTAYEKLFF. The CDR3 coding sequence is TGCGCCAGCAGCTTGGACCTCGGGACAGCTTATGAAAAACTGTTTTTT. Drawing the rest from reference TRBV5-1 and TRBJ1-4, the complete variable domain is KAGVTQTPRYLIKTRGQQVTLSCSPISGHRSVSWYQQTPGQGLQFLFEYFSETQRNKGNFPGRFSGRQFSNSRSEMNVSTLELGDSALYLCASSLDLGTAYEKLFFGSGTQLSVL.

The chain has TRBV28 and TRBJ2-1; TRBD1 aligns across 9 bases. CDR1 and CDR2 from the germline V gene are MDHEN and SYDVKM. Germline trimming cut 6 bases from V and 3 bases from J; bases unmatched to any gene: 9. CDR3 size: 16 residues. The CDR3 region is CASRTGQGVGYNEQFF. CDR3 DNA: TGTGCCAGCAGGACGGGACAGGGCGTTGGCTACAATGAGCAGTTCTTC.

The CDR3 reads CASSPNRYYGYTF. In DNA, the CDR3 is TGTGCCAGCAGCCCCAACAGGTACTATGGCTACACCTTC. The rearrangement joins TRBV2 to TRBJ1-2, with D possibly being TRBD1 (5 bases). CDR3 length: 13 amino acids. Germline loops: CDR1 SNHLY, CDR2 FYNNEI. The germline V and J ends were trimmed by 6 bases and 3 bases, with 11 bases remaining between them.

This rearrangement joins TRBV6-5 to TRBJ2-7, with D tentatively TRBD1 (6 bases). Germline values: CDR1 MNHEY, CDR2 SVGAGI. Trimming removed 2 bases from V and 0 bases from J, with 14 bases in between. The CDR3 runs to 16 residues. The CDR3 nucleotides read TGTGCCAGCAGTTACGGGAGACAGGAAGTCTCCTACGAGCAGTACGTC. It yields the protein CASSYGRQEVSYEQYV.

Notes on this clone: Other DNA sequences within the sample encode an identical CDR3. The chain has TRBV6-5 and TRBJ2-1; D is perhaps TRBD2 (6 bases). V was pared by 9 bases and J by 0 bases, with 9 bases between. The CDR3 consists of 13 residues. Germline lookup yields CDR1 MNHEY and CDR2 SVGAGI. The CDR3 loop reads CASRGSSYNEQFF. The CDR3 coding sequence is TGTGCCAGTCGGGGGAGCTCCTACAATGAGCAGTTCTTC.

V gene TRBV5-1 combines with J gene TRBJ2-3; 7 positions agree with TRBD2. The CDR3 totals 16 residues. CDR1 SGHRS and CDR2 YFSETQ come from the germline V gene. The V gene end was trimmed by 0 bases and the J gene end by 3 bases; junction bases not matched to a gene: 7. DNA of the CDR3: TGCGCCAGCAGCTTGGTTGGCGGGGGAGATACAGATACGCAGTATTTT. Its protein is CASSLVGGGDTDTQYF.

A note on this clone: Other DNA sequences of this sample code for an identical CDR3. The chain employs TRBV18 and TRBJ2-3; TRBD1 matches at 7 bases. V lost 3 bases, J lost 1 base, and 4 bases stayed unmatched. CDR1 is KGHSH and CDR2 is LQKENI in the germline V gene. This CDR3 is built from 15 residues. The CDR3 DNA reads TGTGCCAGCTCACCCCGTACAGGGGGCACAGATACGCAGTATTTT. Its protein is CASSPRTGGTDTQYF.

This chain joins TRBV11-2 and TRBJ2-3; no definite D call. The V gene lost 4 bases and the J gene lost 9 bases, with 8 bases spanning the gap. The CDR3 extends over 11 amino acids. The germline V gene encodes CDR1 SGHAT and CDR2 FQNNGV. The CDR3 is CASSSRPTQYF. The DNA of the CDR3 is TGTGCCAGCAGCTCGAGGCCCACGCAGTATTTT.

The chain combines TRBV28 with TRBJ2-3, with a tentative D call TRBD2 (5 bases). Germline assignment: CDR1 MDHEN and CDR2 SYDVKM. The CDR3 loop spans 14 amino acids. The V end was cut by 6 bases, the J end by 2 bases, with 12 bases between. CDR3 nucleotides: TGTGCCAGCAGCCGGGGTAGGAACACAGATACGCAGTATTTT. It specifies CASSRGRNTDTQYF.

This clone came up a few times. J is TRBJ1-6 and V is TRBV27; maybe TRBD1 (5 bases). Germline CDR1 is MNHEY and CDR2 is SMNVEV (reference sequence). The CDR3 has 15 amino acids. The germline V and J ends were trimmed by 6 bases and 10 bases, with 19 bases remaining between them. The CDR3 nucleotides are TGTGCCAGCAGCATAAGGGTCCGGGGCATCTCACCCCTCCACTTT. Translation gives CASSIRVRGISPLHF.

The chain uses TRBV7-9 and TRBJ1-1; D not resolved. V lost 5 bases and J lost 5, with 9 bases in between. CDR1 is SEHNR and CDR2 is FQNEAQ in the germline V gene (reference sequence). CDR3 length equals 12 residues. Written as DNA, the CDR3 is TGTGCCAGCAGCCTCCAATCGACTGAAGCTTTCTTT. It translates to CASSLQSTEAFF.

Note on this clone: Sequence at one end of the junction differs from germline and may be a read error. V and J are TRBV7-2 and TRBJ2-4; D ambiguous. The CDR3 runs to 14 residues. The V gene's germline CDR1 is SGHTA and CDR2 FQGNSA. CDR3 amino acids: CASSQRTGKNIQYF. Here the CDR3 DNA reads TGTGCCAGCAGCCAAAGGACCGGAAAAAATATTCAGTACTTC.

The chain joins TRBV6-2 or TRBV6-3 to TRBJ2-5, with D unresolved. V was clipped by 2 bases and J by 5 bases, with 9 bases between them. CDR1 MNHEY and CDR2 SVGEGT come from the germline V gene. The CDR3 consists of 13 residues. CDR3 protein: CASSYEVQETQYF. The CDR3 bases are TGTGCCAGCAGTTACGAAGTTCAGGAGACCCAGTACTTC.

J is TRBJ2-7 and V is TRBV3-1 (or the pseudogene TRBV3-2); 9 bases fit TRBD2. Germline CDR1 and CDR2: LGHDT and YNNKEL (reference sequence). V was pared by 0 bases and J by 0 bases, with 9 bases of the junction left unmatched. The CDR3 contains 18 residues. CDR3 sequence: CASSQDGIAGEFSYEQYV. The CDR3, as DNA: TGTGCCAGCAGCCAAGATGGGATAGCGGGGGAATTCTCCTACGAGCAGTACGTC.

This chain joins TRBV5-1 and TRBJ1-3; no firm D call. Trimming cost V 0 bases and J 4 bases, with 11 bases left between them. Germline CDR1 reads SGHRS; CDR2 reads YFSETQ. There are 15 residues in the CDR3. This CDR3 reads CASSLGAGSGNTIYF. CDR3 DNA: TGCGCCAGCAGCTTGGGAGCTGGGTCCGGAAACACCATATATTTT.

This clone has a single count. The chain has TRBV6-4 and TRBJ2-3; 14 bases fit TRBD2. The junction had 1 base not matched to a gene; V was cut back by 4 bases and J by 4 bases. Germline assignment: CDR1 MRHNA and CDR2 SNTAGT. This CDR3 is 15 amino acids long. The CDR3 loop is CASSGTSGGSDTQYF. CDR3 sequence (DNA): TGTGCCAGCAGTGGGACTAGCGGGGGGTCAGATACGCAGTATTTT.

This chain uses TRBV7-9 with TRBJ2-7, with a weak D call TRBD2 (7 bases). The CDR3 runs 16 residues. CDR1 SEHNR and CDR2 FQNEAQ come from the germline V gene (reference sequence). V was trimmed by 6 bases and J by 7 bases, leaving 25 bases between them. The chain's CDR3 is CASSLSQSRGAREQYV. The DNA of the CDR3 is TGTGCCAGCAGTCTATCTCAGTCTCGGGGGGCGCGGGAGCAGTACGTC.

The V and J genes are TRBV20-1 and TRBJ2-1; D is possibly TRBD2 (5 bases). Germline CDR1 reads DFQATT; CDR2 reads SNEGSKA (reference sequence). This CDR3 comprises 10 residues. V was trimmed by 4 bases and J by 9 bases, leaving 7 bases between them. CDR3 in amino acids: CSAMGVEQFF. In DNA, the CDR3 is TGCAGTGCTATGGGAGTTGAGCAGTTCTTC.

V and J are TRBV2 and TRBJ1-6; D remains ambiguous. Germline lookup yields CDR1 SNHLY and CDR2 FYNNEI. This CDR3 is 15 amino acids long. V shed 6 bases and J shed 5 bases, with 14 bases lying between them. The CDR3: CASSARWFDNSPLHF. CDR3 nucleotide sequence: TGTGCCAGCAGCGCGAGGTGGTTCGATAATTCACCCCTCCACTTT.

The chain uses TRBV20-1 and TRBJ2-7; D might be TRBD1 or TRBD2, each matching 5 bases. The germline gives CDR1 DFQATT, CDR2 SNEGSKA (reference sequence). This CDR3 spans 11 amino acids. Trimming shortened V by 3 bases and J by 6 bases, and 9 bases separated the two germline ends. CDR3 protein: CSASQGVEQYV. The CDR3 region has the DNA TGCAGTGCTAGCCAGGGAGTCGAGCAGTACGTC.

CDR3 residues: CASSLVAGGTGELFF. CDR3 DNA sequence: TGTGCCAGCAGCTTAGTAGCGGGTGGAACCGGGGAGCTGTTTTTT. The V gene is TRBV7-2, the J gene TRBJ2-2, with TRBD2 matching over 7 bases. The junction had 4 bases not matched to a gene; V was cut back by 1 base and J by 5 bases. From germline, CDR1 is SGHTA and CDR2 FQGNSA. The CDR3 has 15 amino acids.